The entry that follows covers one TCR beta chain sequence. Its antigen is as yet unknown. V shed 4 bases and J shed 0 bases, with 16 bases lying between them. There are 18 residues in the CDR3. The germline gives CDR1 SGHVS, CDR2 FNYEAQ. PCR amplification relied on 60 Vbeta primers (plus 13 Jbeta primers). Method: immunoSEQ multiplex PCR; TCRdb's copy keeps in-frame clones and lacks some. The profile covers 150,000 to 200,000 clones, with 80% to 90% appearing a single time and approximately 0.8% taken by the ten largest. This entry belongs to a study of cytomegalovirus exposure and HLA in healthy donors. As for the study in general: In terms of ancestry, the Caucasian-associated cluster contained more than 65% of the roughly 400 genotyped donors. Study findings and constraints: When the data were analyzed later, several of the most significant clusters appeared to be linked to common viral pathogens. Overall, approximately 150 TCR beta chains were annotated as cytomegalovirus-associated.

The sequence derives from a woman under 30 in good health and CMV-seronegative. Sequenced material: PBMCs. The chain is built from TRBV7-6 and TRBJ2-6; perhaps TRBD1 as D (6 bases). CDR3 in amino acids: CASSSTIPGASGANVLTF. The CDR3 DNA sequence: TGTGCCAGCAGCTCGACTATTCCAGGGGCCTCTGGGGCCAACGTCCTGACTTTC.